Reported below is one T cell receptor (beta chain). The antigen is undetermined. V was trimmed by 3 bases and J by 8 bases, leaving 10 bases between them. This CDR3 comprises 13 residues. Germline lookup yields CDR1 LNHNV and CDR2 YYDKDF (reference sequence). The sample comes from a study of blood T cells in healthy people across ages. Study findings and constraints: No one knew whether donors had CMV, which possibly confounded expanded clonotype changes. Getting older went along with TCR beta diversity per million T cells dropping roughly linearly.

Alongside a J-beta primer mix, a sample-barcoded 5' primer served in a second PCR lasting about 6 to 11 cycles. TCRdb re-called the 5' RACE reads through MiXCR, storing one row per CDR3 protein. The sample lists around 870,000 distinct CDR3 sequences; around 30% were seen once. With each sample, at least 5 micrograms of total RNA were extracted. This TCR derives from a woman of 80 years or more in good health. The genes are TRBV15 and TRBJ1-4, with no clear D. The sample consisted of blood. This CDR3 is CATSSFRDEKLFF. The CDR3 region has the DNA TGTGCCACCAGCAGTTTCCGAGACGAAAAACTGTTTTTT.